Presented here are 31 T cell receptor beta chains from one specimen sequenced in a study of blood T cell repertoires in COVID-19. Here immunoSEQ multiplex PCR was the method, and the copy in TCRdb shows in-frame clones only, minus some. The sample consists of about 15,000 clones, roughly nine tenths of them appearing once. The sample comprised peripheral blood. The source is a man aged 45 to 65 with active COVID-19.

In its sample, this clone was seen once. The chain couples TRBV9 to TRBJ2-1, with TRBD1 as a possible D gene (6 bases). The CDR3 spans 15 residues. Trimming left V 2 bases short and J 5 bases short, with 14 bases between. Per germline, CDR1 SGDLS and CDR2 YYNGEE. CDR3 bases: TGTGCCAGCAGCGTGTATGGGGACAACAACAATGAGCAGTTCTTC. Translation: CASSVYGDNNNEQFF.

The chain uses TRBV7-9 and TRBJ2-7; D not resolved. Trimming took 2 bases from V and 3 from J, leaving 5 bases between them. CDR1 and CDR2 from the germline V gene are SEHNR and FQNEAQ (reference sequence). CDR3 length: 12 residues. The CDR3, as DNA: TGTGCCAGCAGCTTACAACTCTACGAGCAGTACTTC. Encoded protein: CASSLQLYEQYF.

V is TRBV28 and J is TRBJ2-1; 8 positions match TRBD1. With V trimmed by 6 bases and J by 0 bases, 10 bases remained unmatched. The CDR3 extends over 17 amino acids. CDR1 and CDR2 from the germline V gene are MDHEN and SYDVKM. Written as DNA, the CDR3 is TGTGCCAGCAGGTCGCATCAGGGGGCGAGCTCCTACAATGAGCAGTTCTTC. It is translated as CASRSHQGASSYNEQFF.

CDR3 amino acids: CASSLNTATSPLHF. The CDR3 DNA reads as TGTGCCAGCAGCTTAAACACAGCTACGTCACCCCTCCACTTT. The rearrangement uses TRBV7-9 and TRBJ1-6; D remains ambiguous. The CDR3 has 14 amino acids. With 2 bases removed from V and 10 bases from J, the gap between germline ends came to 12 bases. In germline, CDR1 is SEHNR, CDR2 FQNEAQ (reference sequence).

The chain combines TRBV25-1 with TRBJ1-1; D unclear. Germline loops: CDR1 MGHDK, CDR2 SYGVNS. V was pared by 3 bases and J by 1 base, with 6 bases between. This CDR3 contains 13 residues. CDR3 bases: TGTGCCAGCAGTGACCTTAAGAACACTGAAGCTTTCTTT. The encoded protein is CASSDLKNTEAFF.

The chain has TRBV7-8 and TRBJ2-2; TRBD2 matches at 11 bases. Per the germline V gene, CDR1 is SGHVS and CDR2 is FQNEAQ. J lost 1 base, V lost 6 bases, and 10 bases had no gene match. CDR3 length: 18 amino acids. In DNA form, the CDR3 reads TGTGCCAGCAGGACGGGATTCACTAGCGGGAGGAACACCGGGGAGCTGTTTTTT. Translation gives CASRTGFTSGRNTGELFF.

The V call is TRBV4-1, the J call TRBJ2-5; D is unresolved. Germline V gene sequence: CDR1 MGHRA, CDR2 YSYEKL. V was trimmed by 0 bases and J by 5 bases, leaving 7 bases between them. This CDR3 spans 13 amino acids. For the CDR3, the DNA is TGCGCCAGCAGCCAAGAATGGCGGGAGACCCAGTACTTC. It codes for CASSQEWRETQYF.

V is TRBV28 and J is TRBJ2-2; 9 bases match TRBD2. V lost 6 bases to trimming and J lost 6 bases; unmatched junction nucleotides: 5. Germline lookup yields CDR1 MDHEN and CDR2 SYDVKM. The CDR3 loop spans 14 amino acids. DNA of the CDR3: TGTGCCAGCAGCCCTCGCGGGAGGGCCGGGGAGCTGTTTTTT. Protein: CASSPRGRAGELFF.

The chain carries TRBV2 and TRBJ2-1; TRBD1 matches 9 bases. Per the germline V gene, CDR1 is SNHLY and CDR2 is FYNNEI. The CDR3 extends over 16 amino acids. V trimming: 7 bases; J trimming: 6 bases; junction bases outside the gene matches: 13. The CDR3 region has the DNA TGTGCCAGCATCCAAACAGGGGACAGGGCCCGCAATGAGCAGTTCTTC. Its protein is CASIQTGDRARNEQFF.

The genes are TRBV19 and TRBJ1-3, with 9 nucleotides matching TRBD1. Germline V CDR1 and CDR2: LNHDA, SQIVND (reference sequence). V was pared by 4 bases and J by 2 bases, with 12 bases of the junction left unmatched. The CDR3 consists of 18 residues. The CDR3 spells CASSTLRDRDIAGNTIYF. The CDR3 bases are TGTGCCAGTAGTACCCTTCGGGACAGGGACATAGCTGGAAACACCATATATTTT.

This clone was found a few times. The chain employs TRBV5-1 and TRBJ1-1, with 8 positions matching TRBD1. This CDR3 comprises 13 residues. CDR1 is SGHRS, CDR2 YFSETQ, per germline. V was clipped by 0 bases and J by 8 bases; unmatched bases: 3. The DNA of the CDR3 is TGCGCCAGCAGCTTGGTGGCAGGGGGCGAAGCTTTCTTT. Residues: CASSLVAGGEAFF.

The chain has TRBV3-1 (or the pseudogene TRBV3-2) and TRBJ2-2; 10 bases are shared with TRBD1. V lost 3 bases to trimming and J lost 5 bases; unmatched junction nucleotides: 3. Germline V gene sequence: CDR1 LGHDT, CDR2 YNNKEL (reference sequence). The CDR3 contains 15 residues. The CDR3 region is CASSQGTGVTGELFF. The CDR3 DNA is TGTGCCAGCAGCCAGGGGACAGGGGTGACCGGGGAGCTGTTTTTT.

The chain recombines TRBV27 with TRBJ2-1; the match to TRBD2 covers 7 bases. The J segment lost 7 bases and the V segment lost 3 bases, leaving 6 bases of the junction unmatched. Germline V gene sequence: CDR1 MNHEY, CDR2 SMNVEV (reference sequence). This CDR3 is built from 14 residues. In nucleotides, the CDR3 is TGTGCCAGCAGTTTGGTGGGAGGGACGAATGAGCAGTTCTTC. It specifies CASSLVGGTNEQFF.

The CDR3 DNA reads TGCGCCAGCAGCGGTGGACTAGCGGGAGGGTCCTACGAGCAGTACTTC. This codes for CASSGGLAGGSYEQYF. The chain recombines TRBV5-1 with TRBJ2-7; 15 nucleotides align to TRBD2. This CDR3 region has 16 residues. CDR1 SGHRS and CDR2 YFSETQ come from the germline V gene. J lost 1 base, V lost 4 bases, and 3 bases had no gene match.

The rearrangement uses TRBV11-3 and TRBJ2-3; 9 nucleotides match TRBD2. The germline V gene encodes CDR1 SGHNT and CDR2 YENEEA. The V segment lost 3 bases and the J segment 3 bases; nucleotides outside the gene matches: 7. The CDR3 is made up of 16 amino acids. CDR3 DNA sequence: TGTGCCAGCAGCTTGCCCTGGACTAGCGAGACAGATACGCAGTATTTT. This translates into CASSLPWTSETDTQYF.

The chain links TRBV6-6 to TRBJ1-3; no firm D call. The CDR3 has 14 residues. The V gene lost 2 bases and the J gene lost 0 bases, with 5 bases spanning the gap. Germline V gives CDR1 MNHNY, CDR2 SVGAGI (reference sequence). This CDR3 is CASSYHSSGNTIYF. The CDR3 nucleotides are TGTGCCAGCAGTTACCATAGCTCTGGAAACACCATATATTTT.

V gene TRBV5-1 combines with J gene TRBJ2-5, with TRBD2 matching over 14 bases. Germline loops: CDR1 SGHRS, CDR2 YFSETQ. The ends lost 2 bases at V and 5 bases at J; junction bases unmatched: 5. The CDR3 loop spans 16 amino acids. Here the CDR3 DNA reads TGCGCCAGCAGCTTAGGACTAGCGGGAGGACGGGAGACCCAGTACTTC. Its translation is CASSLGLAGGRETQYF.

The CDR3 DNA is TGTGCCAGCAGCGGGCGGGGGGAGGAGTTTTACAATGAGCAGTTCTTC. Translated, it gives CASSGRGEEFYNEQFF. The J gene is TRBJ2-1, the V gene TRBV5-4; 8 bases are shared with TRBD2. V shed 4 bases and J 4 bases; nucleotides not matched to a gene: 10. Germline loops: CDR1 SGHNT, CDR2 YYREEE (reference sequence). The CDR3 sequence is 16 residues long.

V usage is TRBV12-3 or TRBV12-4 and J usage is TRBJ1-6; D gene uncertain. Trimming removed 4 bases at V and 7 bases at J, with 2 bases between. This CDR3 has 11 amino acids. The CDR3 region has the DNA TGTGCCAGCAGTTCGAATTCACCCCTCCACTTT. Amino acids: CASSSNSPLHF.

This clone appeared a single time. The chain joins TRBV14 to TRBJ2-1; unclear D gene. The CDR3 runs 18 residues. Trimming removed 0 bases from V and 0 bases from J, with 15 bases in between. Per germline, CDR1 SGHDN and CDR2 FVKESK. This CDR3 reads CASSQDRVSLSSYNEQFF. The CDR3 DNA is TGTGCCAGCAGCCAAGATCGGGTCTCCCTTAGCTCCTACAATGAGCAGTTCTTC.

V and J are TRBV7-6 and TRBJ2-7, with 8 nucleotides matching TRBD2. The CDR3 sequence is 15 residues long. Germline V gene lookup returns CDR1 SGHVS and CDR2 FNYEAQ. The trim removed 4 bases at V and 2 bases at J, leaving 7 bases unmatched. This chain's CDR3 is CASSYLAGGTYEQYF. DNA of the CDR3: TGTGCCAGCAGCTACCTTGCGGGAGGAACCTACGAGCAGTACTTC.

V usage is TRBV7-2 and J usage is TRBJ2-1; D is possibly TRBD2 (6 bases). Germline assignment: CDR1 SGHTA and CDR2 FQGNSA. CDR3 length equals 18 residues. The germline V and J ends were trimmed by 5 bases and 8 bases, with 28 bases remaining between them. CDR3: CASSPPPKTSRAPDEQFF. The CDR3 DNA reads as TGTGCCAGCAGCCCGCCCCCCAAGACTAGTCGGGCCCCAGATGAGCAGTTCTTC.

The chain uses TRBV5-6 and TRBJ2-7, with 8 bases that match TRBD2. Trimming at V came to 2 bases and at J to 3 bases, leaving 1 base not matched to a gene. The CDR3 has 13 amino acids. The germline CDR1 and CDR2 sequences are SGHDT and YYEEEE. The CDR3 coding sequence is TGTGCCAGCAGCTTCGGGACTAGCTACGAGCAGTACTTC. Amino acids: CASSFGTSYEQYF.

This clone was counted a few times. This rearrangement joins TRBV5-1 to TRBJ2-1; D is possibly TRBD1 (6 bases). This CDR3 contains 13 residues. CDR1 SGHRS and CDR2 YFSETQ come from the germline V gene. The V end lost 3 bases, the J end lost 8 bases, and 12 bases lay between the germline ends. In nucleotides, the CDR3 is TGCGCCAGCAGCTCCACAGGGTGGGATGAGCAGTTCTTC. This gives the protein CASSSTGWDEQFF. The whole variable domain, remainder taken from reference TRBV5-1 and TRBJ2-1, is KAGVTQTPRYLIKTRGQQVTLSCSPISGHRSVSWYQQTPGQGLQFLFEYFSETQRNKGNFPGRFSGRQFSNSRSEMNVSTLELGDSALYLCASSSTGWDEQFFGPGTRLTVL.

V is TRBV2 and J is TRBJ2-3; 9 nucleotides agree with TRBD2. Germline V lookup: CDR1 SNHLY, CDR2 FYNNEI. After removal of 6 bases from V and 5 bases from J, the junction contained 9 bases not matched to a gene. The CDR3 extends over 15 amino acids. CDR3 nucleotides: TGTGCCAGCAGAACTTTAGCGGGAGAACTAGATACGCAGTATTTT. Its protein is CASRTLAGELDTQYF.

This sequence joins TRBV7-2 and TRBJ1-1; D unresolved. V shed 5 bases and J shed 1 base, with 8 bases lying between them. Germline V gene sequence: CDR1 SGHTA, CDR2 FQGNSA. The CDR3 is made up of 13 amino acids. CDR3 in amino acids: CASSVTWNTEAFF. CDR3 coding DNA: TGTGCCAGCAGCGTTACATGGAACACTGAAGCTTTCTTT.

V is TRBV28 and J is TRBJ2-7; a possible D gene is TRBD1 (6 bases). V gave up 4 bases and J gave up 4 bases, with 14 bases separating them. The CDR3 consists of 14 residues. CDR1 and CDR2 (germline): MDHEN, SYDVKM. The CDR3 nucleotides are TGTGCCAGCAGTTCACAGGGCCCTGGGTACGAGCAGTACTTC. Residues: CASSSQGPGYEQYF. The complete variable domain, with remaining parts taken from reference TRBV28 and TRBJ2-7, reads DVKVTQSSRYLVKRTGEKVFLECVQDMDHENMFWYRQDPGLGLRLIYFSYDVKMKEKGDIPEGYSVSREKKERFSLILESASTNQTSMYLCASSSQGPGYEQYFGPGTRLTVT.

The V gene is TRBV10-3, the J gene TRBJ1-2; D is ambiguous. The ends were cut back, 7 bases at V and 4 bases at J, with 10 bases in the middle. The CDR3 has 12 residues. The germline gives CDR1 ENHRY, CDR2 SYGVKD. The CDR3 protein is CAITEEGYGYTF. CDR3 nucleotides: TGTGCCATCACCGAGGAAGGCTATGGCTACACCTTC.

This chain links TRBV6-1 with TRBJ1-3; D call uncertain. With 2 bases removed from V and 5 bases from J, the gap between germline ends came to 7 bases. Looked up from germline, CDR1 is MNHNS and CDR2 is SASEGT. The CDR3 has 13 residues. CDR3: CASSESIRNTIYF. In nucleotides, the CDR3 is TGTGCCAGCAGTGAATCTATAAGAAACACCATATATTTT.

DNA of the CDR3: TGTGCCAGCAGTCAAGACAGGGTGAAGCAGTACTTC. Protein product: CASSQDRVKQYF. The J gene is TRBJ2-7, the V gene TRBV11-2; 7 bases agree with TRBD1. The CDR3 length is 12 residues. Germline V gene sequence: CDR1 SGHAT, CDR2 FQNNGV. Trimming took 6 bases from V and 8 from J; bases not matched to a gene: 7.

The chain combines TRBV15 with TRBJ2-1; no clear D. The CDR3 covers 12 residues. CDR1 and CDR2 (germline): LNHNV, YYDKDF (reference sequence). V was shortened by 5 bases and J by 4 bases, with 6 bases between the two germline ends. The DNA for the CDR3 is TGTGCCACCAGCCTACAGTACAATGAGCAGTTCTTC. This encodes CATSLQYNEQFF.